This T cell receptor beta chain was documented in a study of CD8 T cells in ankylosing spondylitis. TCRdb ran MiXCR on the 5' RACE reads and lists one entry per CDR3 protein. The sample contains about 160,000 distinct CDR3 sequences, approximately 9% of which appear only once. The CDR3 covers 16 residues. In germline, CDR1 is MNHEY, CDR2 SVGAGI. V was pared by 0 bases and J by 1 base, with 10 bases between. This clonotype was recorded a few times. This receptor was identified in a female donor with ankylosing spondylitis or in good health (not recorded which). The chain has TRBV6-5 and TRBJ2-1; D unresolved. What was sequenced was blood, either unsorted or a sorted T cell fraction (not recorded which). CDR3 in DNA: TGTGCCAGCAGTTACTCGCAAGGAGATTCCTACAATGAGCAGTTCTTC. Translating it yields CASSYSQGDSYNEQFF.